Listed below are T cell receptor beta chains from one sample, sequenced in a study of cytomegalovirus exposure and HLA in healthy donors. Clones were read by immunoSEQ multiplex PCR, and TCRdb kept only the in-frame ones, dropping some. Found here are 90,000 to 130,000 clones; the top ten clones hold 3.5% to 4.5%. The sequenced sample consisted of PBMCs. All receptors come from a man aged 25-40 years in good health and CMV-seronegative. Both conserved end residues are trimmed from each CDR3. A D gene is named only where the DNA matches it firmly.

D,V,J,CDR3
TRBD1,TRBV30,TRBJ2-3,AWSHGTADTQY
NA,TRBV13,TRBJ2-7,ASSRRQARGYSYEQY
TRBD2,TRBV5-1,TRBJ2-3,ASSRPLAGGGTDTQY
NA,TRBV28,TRBJ1-2,ASSLDRPSGGYT
NA,TRBV6-5,TRBJ1-6,ASSYGQSSYNSPLH
TRBD2,TRBV19,TRBJ2-2,ASSPGGLAGGRGTGELF
TRBD1,TRBV6-4,TRBJ1-2,ASRGQGTNGYT
NA,TRBV5-1,TRBJ2-5,ASRSLTGGSETQY
TRBD1,TRBV29-1,TRBJ1-2,SGQGVNYGYT
NA,TRBV5-4,TRBJ1-6,ASSPGGAGASPLH
TRBD1,TRBV6-5,TRBJ1-2,ASVRGTGDGYT
NA,TRBV5-4,TRBJ2-7,ASSLRNRGRGKQY